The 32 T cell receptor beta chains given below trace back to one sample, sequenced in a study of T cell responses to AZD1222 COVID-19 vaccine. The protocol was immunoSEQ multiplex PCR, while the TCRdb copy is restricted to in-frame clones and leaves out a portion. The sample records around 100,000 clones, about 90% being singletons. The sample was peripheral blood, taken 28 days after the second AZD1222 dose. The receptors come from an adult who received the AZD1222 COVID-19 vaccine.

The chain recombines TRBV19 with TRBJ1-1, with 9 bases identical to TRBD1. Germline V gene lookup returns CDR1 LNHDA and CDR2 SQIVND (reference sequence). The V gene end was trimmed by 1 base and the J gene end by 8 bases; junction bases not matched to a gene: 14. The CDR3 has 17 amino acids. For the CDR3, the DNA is TGTGCCAGTAGTATAGGATTGGTGGGACAGGGTAAGTCGGAAGCTTTCTTT. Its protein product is CASSIGLVGQGKSEAFF.

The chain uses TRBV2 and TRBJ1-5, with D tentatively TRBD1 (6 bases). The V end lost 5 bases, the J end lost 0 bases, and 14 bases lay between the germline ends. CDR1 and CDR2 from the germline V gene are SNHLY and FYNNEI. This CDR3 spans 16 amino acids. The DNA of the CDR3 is TGTGCCAGCAGTTACGCTCAGGGGTTTAGCAATCAGCCCCAGCATTTT. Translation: CASSYAQGFSNQPQHF.

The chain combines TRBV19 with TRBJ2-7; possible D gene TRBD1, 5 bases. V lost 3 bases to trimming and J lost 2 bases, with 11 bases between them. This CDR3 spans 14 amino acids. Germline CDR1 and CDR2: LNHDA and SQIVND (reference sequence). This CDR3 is CASSMGLRTYEQYF. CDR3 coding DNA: TGTGCCAGTAGTATGGGGCTCCGAACCTACGAGCAGTACTTC.

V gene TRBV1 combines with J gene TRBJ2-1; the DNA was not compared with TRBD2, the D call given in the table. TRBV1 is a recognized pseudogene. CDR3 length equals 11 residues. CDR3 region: CTSSQLDEQFF. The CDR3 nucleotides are TGCACCAGCAGCCAACTCGATGAGCAGTTCTTC.

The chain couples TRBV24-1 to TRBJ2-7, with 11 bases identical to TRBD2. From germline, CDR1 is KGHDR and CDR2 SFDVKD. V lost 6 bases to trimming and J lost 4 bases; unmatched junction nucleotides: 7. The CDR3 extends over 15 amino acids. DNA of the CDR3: TGTGCCACCAGTTCCCCGCTAGCGGGAGGATACGAGCAGTACTTC. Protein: CATSSPLAGGYEQYF.

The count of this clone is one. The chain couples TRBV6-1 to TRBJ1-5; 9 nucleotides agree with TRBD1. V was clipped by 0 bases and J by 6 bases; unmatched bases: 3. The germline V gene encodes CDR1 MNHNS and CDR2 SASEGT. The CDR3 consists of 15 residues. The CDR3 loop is CASSEADRGFQPQHF. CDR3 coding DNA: TGTGCCAGCAGTGAAGCAGACAGGGGGTTTCAGCCCCAGCATTTT.

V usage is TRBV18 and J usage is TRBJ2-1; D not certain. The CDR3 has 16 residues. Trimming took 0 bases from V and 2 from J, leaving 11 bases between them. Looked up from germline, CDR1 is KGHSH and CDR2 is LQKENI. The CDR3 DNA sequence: TGTGCCAGCTCACCACCTCCAGCGCGACCCTACAATGAGCAGTTCTTC. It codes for CASSPPPARPYNEQFF.

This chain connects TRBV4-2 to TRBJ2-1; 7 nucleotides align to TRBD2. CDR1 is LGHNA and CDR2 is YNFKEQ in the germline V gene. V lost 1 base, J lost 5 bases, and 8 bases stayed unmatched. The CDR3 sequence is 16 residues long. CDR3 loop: CASSQAGTNNHNEQFF. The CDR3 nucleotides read TGTGCCAGCAGCCAAGCCGGGACTAATAACCACAATGAGCAGTTCTTC.

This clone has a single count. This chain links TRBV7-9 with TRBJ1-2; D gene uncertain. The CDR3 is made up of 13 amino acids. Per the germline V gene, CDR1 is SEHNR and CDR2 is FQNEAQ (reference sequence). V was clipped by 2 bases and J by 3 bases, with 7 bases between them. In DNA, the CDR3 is TGTGCCAGCAGCTTAAGCCGGTACTATGGCTACACCTTC. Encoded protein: CASSLSRYYGYTF.

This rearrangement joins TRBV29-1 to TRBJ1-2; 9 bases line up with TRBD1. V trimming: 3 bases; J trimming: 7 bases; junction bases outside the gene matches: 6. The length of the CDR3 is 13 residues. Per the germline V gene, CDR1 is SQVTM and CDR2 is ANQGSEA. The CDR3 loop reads CSVDTGGAGGYTF. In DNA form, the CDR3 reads TGCAGCGTTGATACAGGGGGCGCGGGTGGCTACACCTTC. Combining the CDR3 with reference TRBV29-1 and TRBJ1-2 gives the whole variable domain SAVISQKPSRDICQRGTSLTIQCQVDSQVTMMFWYRQQPGQSLTLIATANQGSEATYESGFVIDKFPISRPNLTFSTLTVSNMSPEDSSIYLCSVDTGGAGGYTFGSGTRLTVV.

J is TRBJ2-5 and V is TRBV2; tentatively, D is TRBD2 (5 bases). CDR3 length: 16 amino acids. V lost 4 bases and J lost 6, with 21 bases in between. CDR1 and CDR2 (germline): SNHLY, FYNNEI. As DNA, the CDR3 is TGTGCCAGCAGTGGGACGCGAGCGGTAGCCGGGAAGACCCAGTACTTC. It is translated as CASSGTRAVAGKTQYF.

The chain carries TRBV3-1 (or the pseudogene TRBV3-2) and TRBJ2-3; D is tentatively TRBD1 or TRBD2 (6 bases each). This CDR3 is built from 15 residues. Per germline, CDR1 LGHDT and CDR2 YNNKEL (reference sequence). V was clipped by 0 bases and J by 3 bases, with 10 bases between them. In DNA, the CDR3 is TGTGCCAGCAGCCAAGAAACAGGGACTACAGATACGCAGTATTTT. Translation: CASSQETGTTDTQYF.

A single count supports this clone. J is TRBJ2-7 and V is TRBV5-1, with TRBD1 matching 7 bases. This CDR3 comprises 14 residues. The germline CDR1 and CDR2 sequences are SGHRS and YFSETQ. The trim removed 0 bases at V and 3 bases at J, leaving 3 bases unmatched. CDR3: CASSLDAGGYEQYF. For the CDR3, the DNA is TGCGCCAGCAGCTTGGATGCAGGGGGCTACGAGCAGTACTTC.

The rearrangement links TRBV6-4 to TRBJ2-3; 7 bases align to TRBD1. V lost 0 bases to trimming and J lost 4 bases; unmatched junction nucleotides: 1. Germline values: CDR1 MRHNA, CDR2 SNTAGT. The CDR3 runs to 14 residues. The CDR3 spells CASSDSGGADTQYF. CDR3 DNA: TGTGCCAGCAGTGACTCAGGGGGCGCAGATACGCAGTATTTT.

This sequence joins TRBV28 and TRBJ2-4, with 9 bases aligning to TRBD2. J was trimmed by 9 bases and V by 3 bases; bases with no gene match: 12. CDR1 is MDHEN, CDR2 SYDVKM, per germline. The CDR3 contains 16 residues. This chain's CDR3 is CASSFLLAGPIGIQYF. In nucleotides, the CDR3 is TGTGCCAGCAGTTTTCTTCTAGCGGGGCCGATCGGCATTCAGTACTTC.

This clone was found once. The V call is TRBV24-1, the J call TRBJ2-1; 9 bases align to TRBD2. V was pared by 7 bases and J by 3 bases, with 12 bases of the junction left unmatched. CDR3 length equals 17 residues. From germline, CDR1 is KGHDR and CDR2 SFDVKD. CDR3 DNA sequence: TGTGCCACCAGAAGTACGATAGCGGGAGCGAACTACAATGAGCAGTTCTTC. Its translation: CATRSTIAGANYNEQFF.

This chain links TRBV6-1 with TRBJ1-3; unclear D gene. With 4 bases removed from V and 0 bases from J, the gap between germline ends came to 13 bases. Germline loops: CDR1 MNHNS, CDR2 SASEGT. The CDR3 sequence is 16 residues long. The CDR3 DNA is TGTGCCAGCAGTGCCTACGGATTATACTCTGGAAACACCATATATTTT. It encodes CASSAYGLYSGNTIYF.

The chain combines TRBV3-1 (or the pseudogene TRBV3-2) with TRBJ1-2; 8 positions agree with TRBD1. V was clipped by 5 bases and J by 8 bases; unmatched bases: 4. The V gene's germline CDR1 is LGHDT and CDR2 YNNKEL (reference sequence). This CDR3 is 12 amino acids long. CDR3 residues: CASSSGQDGYTF. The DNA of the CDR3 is TGTGCCAGCAGCTCGGGACAGGACGGCTACACCTTC.

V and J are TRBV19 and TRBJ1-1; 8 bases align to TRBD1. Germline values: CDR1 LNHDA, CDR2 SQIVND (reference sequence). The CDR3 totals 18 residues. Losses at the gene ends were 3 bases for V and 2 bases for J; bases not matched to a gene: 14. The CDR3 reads CASSIIRQGSSSNTEAFF. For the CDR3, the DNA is TGTGCCAGTAGTATCATAAGACAGGGGAGTTCAAGCAACACTGAAGCTTTCTTT.

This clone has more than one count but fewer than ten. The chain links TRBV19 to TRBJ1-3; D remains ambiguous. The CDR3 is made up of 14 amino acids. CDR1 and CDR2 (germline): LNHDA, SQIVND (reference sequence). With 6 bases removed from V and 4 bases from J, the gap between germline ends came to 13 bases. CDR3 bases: TGTGCCAGTAGCCCCACCGGGTGGGGAAACACCATATATTTT. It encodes CASSPTGWGNTIYF.

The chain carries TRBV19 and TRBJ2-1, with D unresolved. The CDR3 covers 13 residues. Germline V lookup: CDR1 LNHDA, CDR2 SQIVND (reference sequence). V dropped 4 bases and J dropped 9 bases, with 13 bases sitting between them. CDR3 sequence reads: CASSTQFVGEQFF. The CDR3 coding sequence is TGTGCCAGTAGTACCCAGTTCGTGGGTGAGCAGTTCTTC.

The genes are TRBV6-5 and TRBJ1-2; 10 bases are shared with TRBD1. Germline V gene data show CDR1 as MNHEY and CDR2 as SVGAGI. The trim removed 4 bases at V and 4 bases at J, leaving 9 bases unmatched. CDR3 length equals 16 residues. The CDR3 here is CASSFIPGQGLYGYTF. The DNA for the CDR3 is TGTGCCAGCAGTTTCATTCCGGGACAGGGGCTCTATGGCTACACCTTC.

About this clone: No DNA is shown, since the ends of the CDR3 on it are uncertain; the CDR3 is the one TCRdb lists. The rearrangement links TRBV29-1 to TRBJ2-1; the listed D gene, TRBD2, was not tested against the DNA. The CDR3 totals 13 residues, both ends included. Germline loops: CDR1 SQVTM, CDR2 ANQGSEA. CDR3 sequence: CSVGPGLGNEQFF.

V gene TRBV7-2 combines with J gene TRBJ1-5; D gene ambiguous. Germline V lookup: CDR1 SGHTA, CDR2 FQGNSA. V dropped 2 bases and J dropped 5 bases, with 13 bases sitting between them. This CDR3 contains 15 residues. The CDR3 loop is CASSLYGLNDQPQHF. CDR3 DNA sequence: TGTGCCAGCAGCTTATATGGTCTTAACGATCAGCCCCAGCATTTT.

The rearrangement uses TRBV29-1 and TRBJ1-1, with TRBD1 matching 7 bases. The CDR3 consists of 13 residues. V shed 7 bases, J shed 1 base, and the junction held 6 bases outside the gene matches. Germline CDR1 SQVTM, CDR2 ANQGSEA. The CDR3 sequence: CSAGDRANTEAFF. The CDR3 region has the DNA TGCAGCGCCGGGGACAGAGCGAACACTGAAGCTTTCTTT.

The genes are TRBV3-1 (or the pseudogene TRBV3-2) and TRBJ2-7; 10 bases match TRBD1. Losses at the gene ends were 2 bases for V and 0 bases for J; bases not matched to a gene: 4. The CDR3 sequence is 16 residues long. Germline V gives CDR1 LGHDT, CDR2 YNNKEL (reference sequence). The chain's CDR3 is CASSQTRTGGSYEQYF. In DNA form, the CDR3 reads TGTGCCAGCAGCCAAACACGGACAGGGGGCTCCTACGAGCAGTACTTC.

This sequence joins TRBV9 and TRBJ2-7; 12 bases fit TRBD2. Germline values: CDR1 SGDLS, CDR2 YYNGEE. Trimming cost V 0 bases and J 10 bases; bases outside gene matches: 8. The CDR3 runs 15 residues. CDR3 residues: CASSVDGTSGWEQYF. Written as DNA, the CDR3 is TGTGCCAGCAGCGTAGACGGGACTAGCGGGTGGGAACAGTACTTC.

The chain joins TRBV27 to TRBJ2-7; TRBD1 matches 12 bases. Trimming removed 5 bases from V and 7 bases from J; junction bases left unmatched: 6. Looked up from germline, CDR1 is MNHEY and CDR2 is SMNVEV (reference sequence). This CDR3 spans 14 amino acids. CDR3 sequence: CASSVGQGASEQYF. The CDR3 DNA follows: TGTGCCAGCAGTGTGGGACAGGGGGCGAGTGAGCAGTACTTC.

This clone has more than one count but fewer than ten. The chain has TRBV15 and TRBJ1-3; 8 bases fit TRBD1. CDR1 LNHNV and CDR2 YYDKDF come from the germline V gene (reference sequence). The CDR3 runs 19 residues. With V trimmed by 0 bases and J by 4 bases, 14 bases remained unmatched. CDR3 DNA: TGTGCCACCAGCAGAGAAAAGGAACAGGGGGTAATGTGGGGAAACACCATATATTTT. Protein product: CATSREKEQGVMWGNTIYF.

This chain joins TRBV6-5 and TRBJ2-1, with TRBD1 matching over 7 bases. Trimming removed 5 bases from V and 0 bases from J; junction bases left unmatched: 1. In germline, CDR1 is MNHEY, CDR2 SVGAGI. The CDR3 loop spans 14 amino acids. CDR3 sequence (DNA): TGTGCCAGCAGTAGACAGGGCTCCTACAATGAGCAGTTCTTC. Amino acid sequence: CASSRQGSYNEQFF.

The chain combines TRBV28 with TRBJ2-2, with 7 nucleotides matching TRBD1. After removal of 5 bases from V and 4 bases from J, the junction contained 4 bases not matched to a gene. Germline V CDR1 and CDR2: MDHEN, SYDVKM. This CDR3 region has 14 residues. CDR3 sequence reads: CASSIDRVTGELFF. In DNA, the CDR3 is TGTGCCAGCAGTATAGACAGGGTCACCGGGGAGCTGTTTTTT.

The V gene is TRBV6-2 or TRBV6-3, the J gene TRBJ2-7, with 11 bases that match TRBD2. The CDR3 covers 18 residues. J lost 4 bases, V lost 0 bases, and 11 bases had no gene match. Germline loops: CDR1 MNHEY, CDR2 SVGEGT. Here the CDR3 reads CASSYSGTSGSKVYEQYF. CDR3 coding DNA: TGTGCCAGCAGTTACTCTGGAACTAGCGGGAGTAAGGTGTACGAGCAGTACTTC.